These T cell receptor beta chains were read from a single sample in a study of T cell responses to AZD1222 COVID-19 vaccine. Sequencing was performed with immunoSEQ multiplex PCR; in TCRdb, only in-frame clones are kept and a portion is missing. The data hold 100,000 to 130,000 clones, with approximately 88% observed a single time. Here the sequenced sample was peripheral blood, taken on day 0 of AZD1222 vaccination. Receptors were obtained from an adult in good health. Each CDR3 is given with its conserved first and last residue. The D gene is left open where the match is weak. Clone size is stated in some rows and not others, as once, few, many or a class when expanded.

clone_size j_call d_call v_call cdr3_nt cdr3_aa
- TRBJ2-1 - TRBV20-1 TGCAGTGCTAGTTTCCCGGGGACCTACAATGAGCAGTTCTTC CSASFPGTYNEQFF
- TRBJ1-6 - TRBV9 TGTGCCAGCGCGGGGGCCCTAAATTCACCCCTCCACTTT CASAGALNSPLHF
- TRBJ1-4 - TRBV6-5 TGTGCCAGCAGCCAGGGGCAGTTAAGTAATGAAAAACTGTTTTTT CASSQGQLSNEKLFF
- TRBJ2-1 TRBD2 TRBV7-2 TGTGCCAGCAGCTTTAGCGGGAGGGACAATGAGCAGTTCTTC CASSFSGRDNEQFF
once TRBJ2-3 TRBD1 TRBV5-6 TGTGCCAGCAGCACGTGGGGACAGGGGAGCACAGATACGCAGTATTTT CASSTWGQGSTDTQYF
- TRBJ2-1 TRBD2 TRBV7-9 TGTGCCAGCAGCTCAAGGCGGGAGGGCTTTGATGAGCAGTTCTTC CASSSRREGFDEQFF
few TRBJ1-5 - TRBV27 TGTGCCAGCAGTTCCGGCCCAACAGGGAATCAGCCCCAGCATTTT CASSSGPTGNQPQHF
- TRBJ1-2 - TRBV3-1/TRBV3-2 TGTGCCAGCAGCCAAGATCGGGGGGCCCCCTACACCTTC CASSQDRGAPYTF
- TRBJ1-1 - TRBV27 TGTGCCAGCAGTTTAAGGGCTACGAACACTGAAGCTTTCTTT CASSLRATNTEAFF
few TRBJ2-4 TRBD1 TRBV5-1 TGCGCCAGCAGCTCGGGACAGGGGGACAAAAACATTCAGTACTTC CASSSGQGDKNIQYF
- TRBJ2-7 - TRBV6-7 TGTGCCAGCAGTTCCCCGACTGGCGAGCAGTACTTC CASSSPTGEQYF
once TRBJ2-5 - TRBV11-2 TGTGCCAGCAGCCCGCAGGGGGGAGCAGAGACCCAGTACTTC CASSPQGGAETQYF
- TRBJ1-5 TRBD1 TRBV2 TGTGCCAGCAGTGATACAGGGGGAATCCAGCCCCAGCATTTT CASSDTGGIQPQHF
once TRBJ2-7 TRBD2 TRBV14 TGTGCCAGCAGCATAGCGGGAGGCTACGAGCAGTACTTC CASSIAGGYEQYF
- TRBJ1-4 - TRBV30 TGTGCCTGGAGTGTACTGAGGCGGACCGTTGCAACTAATGAAAAACTGTTTTTT CAWSVLRRTVATNEKLFF
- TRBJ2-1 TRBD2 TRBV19 TGTGCCAGTAACCAACTAGCGGGAGGTTCCGATGAGCAGTTCTTC CASNQLAGGSDEQFF
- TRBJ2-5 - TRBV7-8 TGTGCCAGCAGCCTAAGGAGGGGGAGTGAGGAGACCCAGTACTTC CASSLRRGSEETQYF
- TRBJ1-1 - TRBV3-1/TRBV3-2 TGTGCCAGCAGCCAAGATACCGGGCCTGAAGCTTTCTTT CASSQDTGPEAFF
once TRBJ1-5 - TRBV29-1 TGCAGCGTGCGTGAGGCCCTGAATCAGCCCCAGCATTTT CSVREALNQPQHF
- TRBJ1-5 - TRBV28 TGTGCCAGCAGTTTCCCGGGGAGAGAGTTCCAGCATTTT CASSFPGREFQHF
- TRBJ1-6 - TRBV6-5 TGTGCCAGCATAAACCCTCAGGGACGTGCTTTAGCCCTCCACTTT CASINPQGRALALHF
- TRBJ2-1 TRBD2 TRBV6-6 TGTGCCAGCAGTTCCCGCGGGGGGGGCAATGAGCAGTTCTTC CASSSRGGGNEQFF
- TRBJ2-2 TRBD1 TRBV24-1 TGTGCCACCAGTGACCCCGGGACAGGGGCCCGGGAGCTGTTTTTT CATSDPGTGARELFF
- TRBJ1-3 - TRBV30 TGTGCCCTCGACCTCTCTGGAAACACCATATATTTT CALDLSGNTIYF
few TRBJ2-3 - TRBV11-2 TGTGCCAGCAGCTTGACAGATACGCAGTATTTT CASSLTDTQYF
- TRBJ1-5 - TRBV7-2 TGTGCCAGCAATACCCACTCCCCGGATCAGCCCCAGCATTTT CASNTHSPDQPQHF
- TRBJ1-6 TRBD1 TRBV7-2 TGTGCCAGCAGTAGGGGGACAGGGCCTTCACCCCTCCACTTT CASSRGTGPSPLHF
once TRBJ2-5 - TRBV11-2 TGTGCCAGCAGCTTATGGCAAGAGACCCAGTACTTC CASSLWQETQYF
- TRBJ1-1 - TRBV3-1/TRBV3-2 TGTGCCAGCAGCCCCGAGGGGGGGAACACTGAAGCTTTCTTT CASSPEGGNTEAFF
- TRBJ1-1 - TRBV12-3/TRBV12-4 TGTGCCAGCAGGAGGTGGGACACTGAAGCTTTCTTT CASRRWDTEAFF
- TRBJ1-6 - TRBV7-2 TGTGCCAGCAGCTTTCCGATTAGCTCCTATAATTCACCCCTCCACTTT CASSFPISSYNSPLHF
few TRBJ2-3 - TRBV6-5 TGTGCCACCTCCCGGGCGCCAAACGGAGATACGCAGTATTTT CATSRAPNGDTQYF
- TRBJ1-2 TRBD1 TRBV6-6 TGTGCCAGCAGCCCCGGGACAGCGATTTATGGCTACACCTTC CASSPGTAIYGYTF
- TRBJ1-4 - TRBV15 TGTGCCACCAGCAGAGATGCACAGGGTTCTAGGAGTGAAAAACTGTTTTTT CATSRDAQGSRSEKLFF
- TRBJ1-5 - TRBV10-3 TGTGCCATCAGTCCCCATGCAGACACCTCGCAGCCCCAGCATTTT CAISPHADTSQPQHF
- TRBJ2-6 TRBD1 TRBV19 TGTGCCAGTAGTAGGCAGTCATGGGACAGGGGGTCTGGGGCCAACGTCCTGACTTTC CASSRQSWDRGSGANVLTF
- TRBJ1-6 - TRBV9 TGTGCCAGCAGCGTATCGGGCCGTGATTCACCCCTCCACTTT CASSVSGRDSPLHF